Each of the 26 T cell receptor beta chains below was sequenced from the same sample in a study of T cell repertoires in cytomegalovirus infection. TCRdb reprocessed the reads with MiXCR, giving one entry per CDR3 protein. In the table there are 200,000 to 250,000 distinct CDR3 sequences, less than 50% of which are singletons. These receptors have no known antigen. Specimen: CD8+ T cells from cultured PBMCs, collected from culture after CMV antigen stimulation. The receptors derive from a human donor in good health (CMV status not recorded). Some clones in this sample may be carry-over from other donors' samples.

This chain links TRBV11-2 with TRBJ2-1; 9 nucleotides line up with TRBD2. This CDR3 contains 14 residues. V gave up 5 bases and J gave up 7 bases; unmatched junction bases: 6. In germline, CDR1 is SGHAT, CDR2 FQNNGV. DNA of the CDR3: TGTGCCAGCAGCCCAGGGACTAGCCCGAATGAGCAGTTCTTC. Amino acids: CASSPGTSPNEQFF.

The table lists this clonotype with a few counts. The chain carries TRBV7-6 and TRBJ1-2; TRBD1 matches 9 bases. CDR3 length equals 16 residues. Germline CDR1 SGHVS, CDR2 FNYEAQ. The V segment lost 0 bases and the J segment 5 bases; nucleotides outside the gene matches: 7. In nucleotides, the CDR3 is TGTGCCAGCAGCTTAGCTGGGGGACAGGGAAGGTATGGCTACACCTTC. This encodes CASSLAGGQGRYGYTF.

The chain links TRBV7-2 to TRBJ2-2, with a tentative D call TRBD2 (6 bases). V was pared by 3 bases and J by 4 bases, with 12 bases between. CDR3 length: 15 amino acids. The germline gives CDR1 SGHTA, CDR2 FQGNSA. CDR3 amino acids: CASSFRTGATGELFF. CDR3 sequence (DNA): TGTGCCAGCAGCTTCAGAACGGGAGCCACCGGGGAGCTGTTTTTT. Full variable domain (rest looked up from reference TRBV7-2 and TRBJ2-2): GAGVSQSPSNKVTEKGKDVELRCDPISGHTALYWYRQSLGQGLEFLIYFQGNSAPDKSGLPSDRFSAERTGGSVSTLTIQRTQQEDSAVYLCASSFRTGATGELFFGEGSRLTVL.

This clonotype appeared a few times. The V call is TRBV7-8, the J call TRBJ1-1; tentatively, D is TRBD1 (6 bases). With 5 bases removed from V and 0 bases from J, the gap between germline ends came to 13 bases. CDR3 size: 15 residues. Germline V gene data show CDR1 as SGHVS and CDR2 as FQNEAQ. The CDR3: CASSHPGAMNTEAFF. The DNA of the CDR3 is TGTGCCAGCAGCCACCCGGGGGCGATGAACACTGAAGCTTTCTTT.

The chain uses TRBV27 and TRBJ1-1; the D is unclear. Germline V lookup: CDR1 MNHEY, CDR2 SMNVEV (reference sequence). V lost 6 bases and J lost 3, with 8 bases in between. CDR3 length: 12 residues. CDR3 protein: CASRFRDTEAFF. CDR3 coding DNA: TGTGCCAGCAGATTCCGGGACACTGAAGCTTTCTTT.

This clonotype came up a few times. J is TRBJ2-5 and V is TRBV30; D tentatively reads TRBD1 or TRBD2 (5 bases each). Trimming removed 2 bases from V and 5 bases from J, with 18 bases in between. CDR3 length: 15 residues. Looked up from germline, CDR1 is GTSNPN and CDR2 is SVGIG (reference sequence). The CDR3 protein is CAWSPLGGFIETQYF. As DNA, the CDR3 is TGTGCCTGGAGTCCCCTTGGGGGTTTCATCGAGACCCAGTACTTC.

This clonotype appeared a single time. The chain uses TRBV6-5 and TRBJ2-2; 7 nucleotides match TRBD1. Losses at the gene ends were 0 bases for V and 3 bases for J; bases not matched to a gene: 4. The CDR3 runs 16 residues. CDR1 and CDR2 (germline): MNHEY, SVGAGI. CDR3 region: CASSYSTGEYTGELFF. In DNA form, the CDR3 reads TGTGCCAGCAGTTACTCCACAGGGGAGTACACCGGGGAGCTGTTTTTT.

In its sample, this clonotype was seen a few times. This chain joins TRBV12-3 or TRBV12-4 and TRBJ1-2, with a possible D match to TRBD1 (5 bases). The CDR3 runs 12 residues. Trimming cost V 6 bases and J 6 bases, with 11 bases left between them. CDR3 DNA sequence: TGTGCCAGCAGCCCAGGGACGGATGGCTACACCTTC. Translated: CASSPGTDGYTF.

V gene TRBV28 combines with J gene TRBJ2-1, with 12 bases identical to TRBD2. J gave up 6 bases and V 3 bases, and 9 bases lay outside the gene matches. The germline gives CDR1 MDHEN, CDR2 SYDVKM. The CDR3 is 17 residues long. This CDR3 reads CASSFRTSGTLPNEQFF. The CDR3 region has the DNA TGTGCCAGCAGTTTCCGGACTAGCGGGACCCTCCCCAATGAGCAGTTCTTC.

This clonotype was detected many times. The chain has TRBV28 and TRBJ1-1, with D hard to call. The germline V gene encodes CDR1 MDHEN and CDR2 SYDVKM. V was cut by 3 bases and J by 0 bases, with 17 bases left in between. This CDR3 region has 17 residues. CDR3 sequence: CASSFVIRLGLNTEAFF. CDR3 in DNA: TGTGCCAGCAGTTTTGTTATTCGGTTGGGCTTGAACACTGAAGCTTTCTTT.

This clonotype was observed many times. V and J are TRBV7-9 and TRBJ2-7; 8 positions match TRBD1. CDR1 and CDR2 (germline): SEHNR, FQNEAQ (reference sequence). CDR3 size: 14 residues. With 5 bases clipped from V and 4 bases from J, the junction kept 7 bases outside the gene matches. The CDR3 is CASSLQGARYEQYF. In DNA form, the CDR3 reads TGTGCCAGCAGCCTGCAGGGGGCGCGGTACGAGCAGTACTTC.

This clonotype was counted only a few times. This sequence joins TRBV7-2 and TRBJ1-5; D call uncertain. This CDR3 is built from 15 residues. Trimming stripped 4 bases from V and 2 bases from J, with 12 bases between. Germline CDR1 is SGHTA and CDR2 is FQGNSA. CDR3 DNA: TGTGCCAGCAGCTCTTGGGCCGAGGGCAATCAGCCCCAGCATTTT. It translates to CASSSWAEGNQPQHF.

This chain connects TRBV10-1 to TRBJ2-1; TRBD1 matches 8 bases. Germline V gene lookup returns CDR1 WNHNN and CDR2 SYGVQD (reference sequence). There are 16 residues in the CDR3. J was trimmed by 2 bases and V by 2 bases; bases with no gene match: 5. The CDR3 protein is CASSEAPGQAYNEQFF. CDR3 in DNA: TGCGCCAGCAGTGAGGCCCCGGGACAGGCCTACAATGAGCAGTTCTTC.

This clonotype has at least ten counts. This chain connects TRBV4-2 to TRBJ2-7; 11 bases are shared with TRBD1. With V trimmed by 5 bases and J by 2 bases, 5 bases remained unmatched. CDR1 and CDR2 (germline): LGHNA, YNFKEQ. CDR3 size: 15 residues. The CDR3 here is CASSDPGQGAYEQYF. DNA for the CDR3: TGTGCCAGCAGCGACCCGGGACAGGGGGCCTACGAGCAGTACTTC.

The CDR3, as DNA: TGTGCCAGCAGTGAAGGGGGACATGAGCAGTTCTTC. Its translation: CASSEGGHEQFF. The chain has TRBV27 and TRBJ2-1, with D maybe TRBD1 (6 bases). The CDR3 totals 12 residues. The ends were cut back, 5 bases at V and 8 bases at J, with 10 bases in the middle. The V gene's germline CDR1 is MNHEY and CDR2 SMNVEV (reference sequence).

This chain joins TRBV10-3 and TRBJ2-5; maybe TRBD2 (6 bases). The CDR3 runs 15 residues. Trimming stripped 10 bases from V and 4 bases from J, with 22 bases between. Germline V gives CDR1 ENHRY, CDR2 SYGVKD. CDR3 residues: CATRSPGLNLETQYF. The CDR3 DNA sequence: TGTGCCACCCGAAGCCCGGGACTGAACTTAGAGACCCAGTACTTC.

This CDR3 is CATKQGWRETQYF. The DNA for the CDR3 is TGTGCCACCAAACAGGGTTGGCGAGAGACCCAGTACTTC. The V gene is TRBV25-1, the J gene TRBJ2-5; D might be TRBD1 (6 bases). V lost 10 bases and J lost 4, with 16 bases in between. CDR1 is MGHDK and CDR2 is SYGVNS in the germline V gene. The CDR3 runs to 13 residues.

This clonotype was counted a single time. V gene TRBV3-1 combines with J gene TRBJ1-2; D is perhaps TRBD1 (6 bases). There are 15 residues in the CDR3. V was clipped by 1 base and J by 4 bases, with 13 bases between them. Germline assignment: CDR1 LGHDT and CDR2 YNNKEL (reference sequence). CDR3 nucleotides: TGTGCCAGCAGCCAAGGTCCAGGGGATCGCTATGGCTACACCTTC. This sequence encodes CASSQGPGDRYGYTF.

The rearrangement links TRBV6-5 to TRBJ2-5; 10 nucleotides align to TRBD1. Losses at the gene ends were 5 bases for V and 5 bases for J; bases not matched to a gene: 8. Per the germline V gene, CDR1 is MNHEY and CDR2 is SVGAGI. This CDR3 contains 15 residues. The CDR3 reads CASSPAGGQGETQYF. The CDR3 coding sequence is TGTGCCAGCAGTCCCGCTGGGGGACAGGGGGAGACCCAGTACTTC.

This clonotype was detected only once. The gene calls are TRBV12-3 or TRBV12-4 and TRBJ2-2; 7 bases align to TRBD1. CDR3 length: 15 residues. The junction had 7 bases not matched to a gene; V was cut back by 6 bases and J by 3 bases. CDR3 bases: TGTGCCAGCAGCTCACCGGGACAGCACACCGGGGAGCTGTTTTTT. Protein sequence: CASSSPGQHTGELFF.

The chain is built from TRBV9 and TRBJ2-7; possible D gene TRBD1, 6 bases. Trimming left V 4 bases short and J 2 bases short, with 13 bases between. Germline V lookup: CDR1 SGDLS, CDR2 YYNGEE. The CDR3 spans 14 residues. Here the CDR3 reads CASSPQGSTYEQYF. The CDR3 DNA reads TGTGCCAGCAGCCCGCAGGGGTCCACCTACGAGCAGTACTTC.

The CDR3 region has the DNA TGTGCCAGCAGCTCCGGGACAGGGCTACCCTACGAGCAGTACTTC. Translating it yields CASSSGTGLPYEQYF. The rearrangement joins TRBV7-3 to TRBJ2-7, with 9 bases identical to TRBD1. This CDR3 contains 15 residues. Unmatched junction bases numbered 6, after V lost 4 bases and J lost 2 bases. Per germline, CDR1 SGHTA and CDR2 FQGTGA.

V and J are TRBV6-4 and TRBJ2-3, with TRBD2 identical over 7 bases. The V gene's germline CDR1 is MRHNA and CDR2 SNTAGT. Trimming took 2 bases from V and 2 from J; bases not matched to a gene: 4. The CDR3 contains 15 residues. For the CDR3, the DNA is TGTGCCAGCAGTGACGGAGCGGGGCACACAGATACGCAGTATTTT. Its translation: CASSDGAGHTDTQYF.

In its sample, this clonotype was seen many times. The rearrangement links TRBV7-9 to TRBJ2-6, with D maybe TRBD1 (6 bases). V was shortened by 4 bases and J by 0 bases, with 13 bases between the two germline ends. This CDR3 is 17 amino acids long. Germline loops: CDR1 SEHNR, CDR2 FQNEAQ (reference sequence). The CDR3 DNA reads TGTGCCAGCAGCTCCAGGACAGAAAACTCTGGGGCCAACGTCCTGACTTTC. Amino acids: CASSSRTENSGANVLTF.

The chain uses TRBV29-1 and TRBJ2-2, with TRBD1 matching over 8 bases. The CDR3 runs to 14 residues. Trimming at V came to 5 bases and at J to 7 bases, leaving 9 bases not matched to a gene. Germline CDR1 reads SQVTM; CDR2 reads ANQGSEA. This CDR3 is CSVSGTGLDGELFF. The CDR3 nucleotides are TGCAGCGTTTCCGGGACAGGCCTTGACGGGGAGCTGTTTTTT.

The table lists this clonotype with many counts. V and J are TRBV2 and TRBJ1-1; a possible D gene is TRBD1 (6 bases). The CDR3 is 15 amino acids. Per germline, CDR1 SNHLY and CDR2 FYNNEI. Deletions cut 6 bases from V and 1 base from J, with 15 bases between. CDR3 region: CASRKAGTKNTEAFF. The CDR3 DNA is TGTGCCAGCAGAAAGGCCGGGACAAAGAACACTGAAGCTTTCTTT. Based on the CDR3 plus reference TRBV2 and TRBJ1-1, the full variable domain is EPEVTQTPSHQVTQMGQEVILRCVPISNHLYFYWYRQILGQKVEFLVSFYNNEISEKSEIFDDQFSVERPDGSNFTLKIRSTKLEDSAMYFCASRKAGTKNTEAFFGQGTRLTVV.